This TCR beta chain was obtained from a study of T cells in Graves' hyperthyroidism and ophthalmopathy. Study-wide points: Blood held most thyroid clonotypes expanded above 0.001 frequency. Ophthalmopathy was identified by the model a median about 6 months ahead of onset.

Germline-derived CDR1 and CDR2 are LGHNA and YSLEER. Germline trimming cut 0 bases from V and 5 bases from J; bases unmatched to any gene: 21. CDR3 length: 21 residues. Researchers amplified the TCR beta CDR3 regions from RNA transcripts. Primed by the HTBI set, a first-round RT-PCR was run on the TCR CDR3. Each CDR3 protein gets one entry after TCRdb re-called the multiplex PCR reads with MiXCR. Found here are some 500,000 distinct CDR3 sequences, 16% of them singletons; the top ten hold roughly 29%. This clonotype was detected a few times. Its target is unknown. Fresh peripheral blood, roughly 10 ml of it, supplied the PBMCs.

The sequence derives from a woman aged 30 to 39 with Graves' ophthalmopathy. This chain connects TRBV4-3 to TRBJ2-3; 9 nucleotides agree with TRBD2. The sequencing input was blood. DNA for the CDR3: TGCGCCAGCAGCCAAGATACCACATCTGGCCGCAGGCTAGCGGGAAAAGATACGCAGTATTTT. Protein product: CASSQDTTSGRRLAGKDTQYF.